Listed below are T cell receptor beta chains from one sample, sequenced in a study of CD8 T cell repertoires and HIV-1 epitope variants. Sequencing used immunoSEQ multiplex PCR; TCRdb keeps in-frame clones, though not all of them. The table lists over 90,000 clones, more than 65% of them singletons. Sequencing was performed on uncultured baseline CD8+ T cells from peripheral blood mononuclear cells (PBMCs). Every receptor here comes from a male donor with HIV. CDR3s include the opening cysteine and the closing phenylalanine or tryptophan. A D gene is named only where the DNA matches it firmly. Size is omitted from some rows. Given values are once, few, many or a class for expanded clones.

clone size: -; D gene: -; V gene: TRBV23-1; J gene: TRBJ2-6; CDR3 length: 15; CDR3 protein: CARRDVTSGANVLTF; CDR3 DNA: TGCGCCAGGCGGGACGTGACATCTGGGGCCAACGTCCTGACTTTC
clone size: once; D gene: -; V gene: TRBV4-1; J gene: TRBJ1-1; CDR3 length: 15; CDR3 protein: CASSQVLGTNTEAFF; CDR3 DNA: TGCGCCAGCAGCCAAGTACTCGGGACGAACACTGAAGCTTTCTTT
clone size: -; D gene: TRBD2; V gene: TRBV15; J gene: TRBJ2-1; CDR3 length: 15; CDR3 protein: CSSASGGTSYNEQFF; CDR3 DNA: TGTTCTTCGGCTAGCGGGGGAACATCCTACAATGAGCAGTTCTTC
clone size: -; D gene: -; V gene: TRBV18; J gene: TRBJ2-5; CDR3 length: 17; CDR3 protein: CASSPFPSGGFGETQYF; CDR3 DNA: TGTGCCAGCTCACCATTTCCCAGCGGAGGCTTTGGGGAGACCCAGTACTTC
clone size: -; D gene: -; V gene: TRBV7-3; J gene: TRBJ2-3; CDR3 length: 12; CDR3 protein: CASSLDEGTQYF; CDR3 DNA: TGTGCCAGCAGCTTAGATGAGGGTACGCAGTATTTT
clone size: -; D gene: TRBD2; V gene: TRBV28; J gene: TRBJ2-5; CDR3 length: 14; CDR3 protein: CASSLLAGGETQYF; CDR3 DNA: TGTGCCAGCAGTTTATTAGCGGGAGGCGAGACCCAGTACTTC
clone size: -; D gene: -; V gene: TRBV7-2; J gene: TRBJ2-5; CDR3 length: 14; CDR3 protein: CASSPEGGRETQYF; CDR3 DNA: TGTGCCAGCAGCCCAGAAGGCGGCCGGGAGACCCAGTACTTC
clone size: few; D gene: TRBD1; V gene: TRBV25-1; J gene: TRBJ2-2; CDR3 length: 15; CDR3 protein: CASSADVQGARELFF; CDR3 DNA: TGTGCCAGCAGTGCCGATGTACAGGGGGCGAGGGAGCTGTTTTTT
clone size: -; D gene: TRBD1; V gene: TRBV12-5; J gene: TRBJ2-7; CDR3 length: 15; CDR3 protein: CASAAGQGPLREQYF; CDR3 DNA: TGTGCTAGTGCCGCCGGACAGGGGCCACTACGCGAGCAGTACTTC
clone size: -; D gene: -; V gene: TRBV9; J gene: TRBJ2-3; CDR3 length: 15; CDR3 protein: CASSLRAGATDTQYF; CDR3 DNA: TGTGCCAGCAGCCTACGGGCGGGGGCCACAGATACGCAGTATTTT
clone size: -; D gene: -; V gene: TRBV6-5; J gene: TRBJ2-1; CDR3 length: 12; CDR3 protein: CASSYGGNEQFF; CDR3 DNA: TGTGCCAGCAGTTACGGGGGAAATGAGCAGTTCTTC
clone size: -; D gene: -; V gene: TRBV30; J gene: TRBJ1-1; CDR3 length: 16; CDR3 protein: CAWSVHGRPVNTEAFF; CDR3 DNA: TGTGCCTGGAGTGTACACGGGAGACCGGTGAACACTGAAGCTTTCTTT
clone size: -; D gene: -; V gene: TRBV9; J gene: TRBJ1-4; CDR3 length: 14; CDR3 protein: CASSVELGDEKLFF; CDR3 DNA: TGTGCCAGCAGCGTAGAATTAGGGGATGAAAAACTGTTTTTT
clone size: -; D gene: -; V gene: TRBV19; J gene: TRBJ2-1; CDR3 length: 14; CDR3 protein: CASSPNADYNEQFF; CDR3 DNA: TGTGCCAGTAGTCCTAACGCGGACTACAATGAGCAGTTCTTC
clone size: few; D gene: TRBD1; V gene: TRBV6-5; J gene: TRBJ1-2; CDR3 length: 13; CDR3 protein: CATGQGNNYGYTF; CDR3 DNA: TGTGCCACCGGACAGGGGAATAACTATGGCTACACCTTC
clone size: -; D gene: TRBD1; V gene: TRBV6-1; J gene: TRBJ1-3; CDR3 length: 16; CDR3 protein: CASSETGGGSGNTIYF; CDR3 DNA: TGTGCCAGCAGTGAGACAGGGGGTGGCTCTGGAAACACCATATATTTT
clone size: -; D gene: TRBD2; V gene: TRBV7-6; J gene: TRBJ2-1; CDR3 length: 12; CDR3 protein: CASSPGGGEQFF; CDR3 DNA: TGTGCCAGCAGCCCCGGGGGGGGCGAGCAGTTCTTC
clone size: few; D gene: -; V gene: TRBV19; J gene: TRBJ1-1; CDR3 length: 13; CDR3 protein: CASSITRGTEAFF; CDR3 DNA: TGTGCCAGTAGTATTACAAGAGGGACTGAAGCTTTCTTT
clone size: -; D gene: -; V gene: TRBV7-3; J gene: TRBJ1-3; CDR3 length: 14; CDR3 protein: CASSLTLSGNTIYF; CDR3 DNA: TGTGCCAGCAGCTTAACACTCTCTGGAAACACCATATATTTT
clone size: -; D gene: -; V gene: TRBV5-4; J gene: TRBJ2-1; CDR3 length: 14; CDR3 protein: CASSSLLGGNEQFF; CDR3 DNA: TGTGCCAGCAGCTCCCTACTAGGTGGCAATGAGCAGTTCTTC
clone size: -; D gene: -; V gene: TRBV6-1; J gene: TRBJ2-7; CDR3 length: 14; CDR3 protein: CASSETPSLPERYF; CDR3 DNA: TGTGCCAGCAGTGAGACCCCCTCACTCCCCGAGAGGTACTTC
clone size: -; D gene: TRBD1; V gene: TRBV7-2; J gene: TRBJ2-7; CDR3 length: 14; CDR3 protein: CASSPRQGAYEQYF; CDR3 DNA: TGTGCCAGCAGCCCCCGACAGGGTGCCTACGAGCAGTACTTC
clone size: -; D gene: TRBD2; V gene: TRBV10-1; J gene: TRBJ2-3; CDR3 length: 14; CDR3 protein: CASSETSGSDTQYF; CDR3 DNA: TGCGCCAGCAGTGAGACTAGCGGGAGTGATACGCAGTATTTT
clone size: -; D gene: -; V gene: TRBV10-3; J gene: TRBJ2-5; CDR3 length: 13; CDR3 protein: CAIRTDGEETQYF; CDR3 DNA: TGTGCCATCAGAACGGACGGAGAGGAGACCCAGTACTTC
clone size: -; D gene: -; V gene: TRBV9; J gene: TRBJ2-7; CDR3 length: 14; CDR3 protein: CASSVGTGLYEQYF; CDR3 DNA: TGTGCCAGCAGCGTAGGAACAGGGCTCTACGAGCAGTACTTC
clone size: -; D gene: TRBD2; V gene: TRBV5-4; J gene: TRBJ2-3; CDR3 length: 16; CDR3 protein: CASSNERGVSTDTQYF; CDR3 DNA: TGTGCCAGCAGCAACGAGCGGGGGGTAAGCACAGATACGCAGTATTTT
clone size: -; D gene: -; V gene: TRBV2; J gene: TRBJ2-2; CDR3 length: 12; CDR3 protein: CASSRLAGELFF; CDR3 DNA: TGTGCCAGCAGCAGACTGGCCGGGGAGCTGTTTTTT
clone size: -; D gene: TRBD2; V gene: TRBV19; J gene: TRBJ2-3; CDR3 length: 17; CDR3 protein: CASMERGSPRFTDTQYF; CDR3 DNA: TGTGCCAGTATGGAGCGGGGGTCCCCCCGCTTCACAGATACGCAGTATTTT
clone size: -; D gene: -; V gene: TRBV5-4; J gene: TRBJ1-3; CDR3 length: 15; CDR3 protein: CASSLGGSSGNTIYF; CDR3 DNA: TGTGCCAGCAGCCTAGGGGGTAGCTCTGGAAACACCATATATTTT
clone size: -; D gene: -; V gene: TRBV7-6; J gene: TRBJ1-5; CDR3 length: 16; CDR3 protein: CASSLGSRDSNQPQHF; CDR3 DNA: TGTGCCAGCAGCTTAGGAAGCCGGGATAGCAATCAGCCCCAGCATTTT